This T cell receptor beta chain is from a study of T cells after yellow fever vaccination (dated by TCRdb to between 2018 and 2021). General notes on the study: The SMART-Seq v4 Ultra Low Input RNA kit was used to prepare libraries from fractions with low cell numbers. Two healthy male donors made up the cohort, one aged 18 to 30 years and the other aged 30 to 39 years. Blood was drawn at multiple timepoints before and after primary and secondary immunization, with bulk PBMC replicates and cell subsets isolated. To follow T-cell clones before and after primary and booster YFV17D yellow fever vaccination, bulk TCR alpha and beta repertoires were sequenced over time. Summary of the overall study and its limitations: Computational filtering was required because FACS-sorted repertoires could contain abundant contaminating clonotypes from the bulk population. A small share of clonotypes occurred in both CD4 and CD8 compartments, likely arising from convergent recombination. After the booster, most clones that had expanded after primary vaccination were detected again (approximately 96% of CD4 and more than 80% of CD8), suggesting broad maintenance of memory. Compared with the primary T-cell response, the secondary T-cell response was faster but weaker, reaching its peak on day 5 rather than on day 15. Because the study included only a couple of donors, the extent to which the findings can be generalized is limited.

On this clonotype itself: The specificity of this receptor is unknown. No quality values exist for individual bases; no much larger clone is one base distant.

TCR cDNA was synthesized by 5'RACE template switching, which introduced a universal primer site and unique molecular identifiers. Priming of cDNA synthesis was performed from both the TCR alpha and TCR beta constant segments. Library amplification used two PCR steps, and the second PCR step added sample barcodes and sequencing adapters. Sequencing of libraries was performed on Illumina HiSeq 2500 (2x100 bp) or NovaSeq (2x150 bp). The source study handled its data this way. MIGEC was used to demultiplex reads and collapse the reads into UMI consensus sequences, and MiXCR was used for V(D)J alignment. Vaccine-responding clonotypes were identified with edgeR using replicate PBMC samples, with FDR below 0.01 and a log2 fold change above 5 up to day 15 being required. Bulk clonotypes were assigned CD4 or CD8 identity according to which sequenced CD4 or CD8 repertoire held them at higher abundance. The public reads were reanalyzed by TCRdb: fastp trimming at Q25, MiXCR alignment, in-frame beta chains only. Entries are consolidated by CDR3 protein sequence, retaining the most common genes and DNA. These V and J calls are TCRdb output, not the study's own analysis. A total of some 390,000 distinct CDR3 sequences appear in this sample, 6.2% of them only once. The top ten clonotypes cover approximately 16% of the sample.

Interpreted using the paper, the treatment or condition label stands for: live attenuated yellow fever vaccine strain. At every blood-draw timepoint, two biological replicates of bulk PBMCs were collected. A standard Ficoll-Paque protocol was used to isolate PBMCs from peripheral blood. TriZol was used to extract RNA from bulk PBMCs, from CD4 and CD8 fractions, and from dextramer-positive and dextramer-negative fractions. The receptor comes from a young man who received the YFV17D yellow fever vaccine. Here the sequenced sample was PBMCs, taken 5 days after the yellow fever booster vaccination.

The DNA reads as follows: TGTGCCAGCAGCAAACGACTAGCGGGAGATCGACGGAACACCGGGGAGCTGTTTTTT. Translated, it reads CASSKRLAGDRRNTGELFF. This receptor chain uses TRBV7-6 and TRBJ2-2, with 12 middle bases fitting TRBD2. Sequences SGHVS (CDR1) and FNYEAQ (CDR2) are obtained from the germline V gene. The junction shows trimming of 5 bases on V and 1 base on J, and the gene matches do not reach 11 bases of it. Taken from cysteine to phenylalanine, the CDR3 has 19 residues. The entry retains the CDR3 DNA only, 57 bases that are in frame from base 1.